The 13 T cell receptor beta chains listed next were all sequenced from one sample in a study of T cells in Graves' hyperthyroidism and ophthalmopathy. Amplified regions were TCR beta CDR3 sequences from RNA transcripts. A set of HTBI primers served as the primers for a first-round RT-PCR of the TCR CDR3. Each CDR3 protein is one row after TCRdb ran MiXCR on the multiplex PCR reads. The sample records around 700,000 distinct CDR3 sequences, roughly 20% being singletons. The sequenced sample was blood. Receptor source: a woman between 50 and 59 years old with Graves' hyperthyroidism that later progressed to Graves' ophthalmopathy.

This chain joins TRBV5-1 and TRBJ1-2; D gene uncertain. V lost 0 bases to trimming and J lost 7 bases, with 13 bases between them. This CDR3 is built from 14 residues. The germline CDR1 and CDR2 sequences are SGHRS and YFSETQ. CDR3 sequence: CASSLARKLGGYTF. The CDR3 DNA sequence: TGCGCCAGCAGCTTGGCCCGGAAGTTAGGTGGCTACACCTTC.

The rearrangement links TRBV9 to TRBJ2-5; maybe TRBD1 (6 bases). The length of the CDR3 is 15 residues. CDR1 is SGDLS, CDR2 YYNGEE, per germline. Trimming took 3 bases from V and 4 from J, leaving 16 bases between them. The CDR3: CASSAVDSERETQYF. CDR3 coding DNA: TGTGCCAGCAGCGCGGTGGACAGTGAGAGAGAGACCCAGTACTTC.

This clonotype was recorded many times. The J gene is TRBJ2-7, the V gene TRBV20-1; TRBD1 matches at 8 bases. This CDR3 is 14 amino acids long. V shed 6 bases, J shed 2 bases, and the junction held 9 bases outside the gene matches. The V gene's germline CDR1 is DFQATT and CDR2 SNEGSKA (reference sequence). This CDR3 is CSARGRQATYEQYF. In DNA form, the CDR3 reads TGCAGTGCCAGGGGGCGACAGGCAACCTACGAGCAGTACTTC.

The CDR3 DNA reads TGTGCCACCAGTACCCCTCAGGACCTTTTCTACGAGCAGTACTTC. It specifies CATSTPQDLFYEQYF. V and J are TRBV24-1 and TRBJ2-7; D gene ambiguous. Trimming left V 6 bases short and J 3 bases short, with 17 bases between. Germline assignment: CDR1 KGHDR and CDR2 SFDVKD. The CDR3 consists of 15 residues.

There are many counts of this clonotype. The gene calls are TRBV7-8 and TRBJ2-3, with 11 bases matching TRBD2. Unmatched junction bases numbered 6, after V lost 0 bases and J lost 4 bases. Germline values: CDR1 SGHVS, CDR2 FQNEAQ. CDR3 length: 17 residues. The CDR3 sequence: CASSLALTSGGPDTQYF. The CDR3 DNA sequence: TGTGCCAGCAGCTTAGCGCTCACTAGCGGGGGCCCAGATACGCAGTATTTT.

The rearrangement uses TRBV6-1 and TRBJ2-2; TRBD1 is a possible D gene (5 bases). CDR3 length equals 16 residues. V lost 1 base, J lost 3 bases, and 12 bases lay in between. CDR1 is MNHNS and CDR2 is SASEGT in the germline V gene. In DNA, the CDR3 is TGTGCCAGCAGTGAAGTAGACAGCCCATACACCGGGGAGCTGTTTTTT. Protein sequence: CASSEVDSPYTGELFF.

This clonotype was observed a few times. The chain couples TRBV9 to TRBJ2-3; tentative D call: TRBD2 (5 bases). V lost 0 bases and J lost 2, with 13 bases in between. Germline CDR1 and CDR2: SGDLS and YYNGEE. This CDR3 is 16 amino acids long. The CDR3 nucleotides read TGTGCCAGCAGCGTAGCTAGTGGGAGCCTCACAGATACGCAGTATTTT. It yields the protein CASSVASGSLTDTQYF.

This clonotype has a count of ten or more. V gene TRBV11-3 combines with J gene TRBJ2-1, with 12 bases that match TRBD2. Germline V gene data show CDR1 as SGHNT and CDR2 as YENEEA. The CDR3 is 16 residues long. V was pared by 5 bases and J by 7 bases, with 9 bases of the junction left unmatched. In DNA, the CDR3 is TGTGCCAGCAGCGGGGGGACTAGCGGGTTGGGTAATGAGCAGTTCTTC. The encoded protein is CASSGGTSGLGNEQFF.

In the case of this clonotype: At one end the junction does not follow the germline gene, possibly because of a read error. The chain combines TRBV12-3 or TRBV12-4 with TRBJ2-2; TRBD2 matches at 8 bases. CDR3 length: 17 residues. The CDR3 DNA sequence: TGTGCCAGCAGCTTAGAGGGTCTAGCGGGGAACACCGGGGAGCTGTTTTTT. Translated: CASSLEGLAGNTGELFF.

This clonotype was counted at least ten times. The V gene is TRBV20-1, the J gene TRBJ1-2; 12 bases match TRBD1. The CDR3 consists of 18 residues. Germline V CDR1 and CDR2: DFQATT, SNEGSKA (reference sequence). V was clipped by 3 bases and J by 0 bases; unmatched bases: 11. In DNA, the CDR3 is TGCAGTGCTAGCCTCCCCTCCGGGACAGGGGGCGCTAACTATGGCTACACCTTC. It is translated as CSASLPSGTGGANYGYTF.

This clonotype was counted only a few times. CDR3 protein: CSASYETQYF. CDR3 coding DNA: TGCAGTGCTAGTTACGAGACCCAGTACTTC. V and J are TRBV20-1 and TRBJ2-5; D is undetermined. V gave up 3 bases and J gave up 5 bases, with 4 bases separating them. Germline V lookup: CDR1 DFQATT, CDR2 SNEGSKA (reference sequence). This CDR3 comprises 10 residues.

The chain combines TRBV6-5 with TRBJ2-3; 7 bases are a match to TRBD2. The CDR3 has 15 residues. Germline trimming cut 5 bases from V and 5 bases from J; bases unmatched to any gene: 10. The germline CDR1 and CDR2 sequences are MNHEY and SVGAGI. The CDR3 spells CASSLLARGGDTQYF. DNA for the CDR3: TGTGCCAGCAGTCTACTAGCGAGGGGTGGAGATACGCAGTATTTT.

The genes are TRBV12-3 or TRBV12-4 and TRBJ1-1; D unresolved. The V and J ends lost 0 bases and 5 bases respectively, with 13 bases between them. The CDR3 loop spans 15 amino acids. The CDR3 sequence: CASSLAPDGATEAFF. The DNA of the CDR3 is TGTGCCAGCAGTTTAGCGCCCGACGGTGCAACTGAAGCTTTCTTT.